This is a list of T cell receptor beta chains from one sample in a study of T cell responses to AZD1222 COVID-19 vaccine. Libraries were prepared by immunoSEQ multiplex PCR; TCRdb keeps only in-frame clonotypes and omits some of them. The sample lists 95,000 to 100,000 clones, about 90% occurring once. The material sequenced was peripheral blood, taken 28 days after the second AZD1222 dose. Source of these receptors: an adult who received the AZD1222 COVID-19 vaccine. Both conserved end residues are part of each CDR3. Fields, in order: V gene, J gene, clone size, D gene, CDR3 DNA, CDR3 protein. A D gene is named only where the DNA matches it firmly. The listing skips clone size in some rows; elsewhere it reads once, few, many or a size class.

TRBV5-1,TRBJ1-1,-,TRBD1,TGCGCCAGCAGCCTTCAACAGGGGTTGAACACTGAAGCTTTCTTT,CASSLQQGLNTEAFF
TRBV7-2,TRBJ2-7,-,-,TGTGCCAGCAGCTTTACCCCCCCCTCTTTCGAGCAGTACTTC,CASSFTPPSFEQYF
TRBV27,TRBJ2-1,-,TRBD2,TGTGCCAGCAGTTCCTATCCCAGCGGGAGGGCCACCGAGCAGTTCTTC,CASSSYPSGRATEQFF
TRBV6-1,TRBJ2-1,-,TRBD2,TGTGCCAGCAGTGAAGCGGGACTAGGTTACAATGAGCAGTTCTTC,CASSEAGLGYNEQFF
TRBV27,TRBJ1-2,once,-,TGTGCCAGCAGTTTTCTGGGAGAAAGTGGTGGCTACACCTTC,CASSFLGESGGYTF
TRBV4-1,TRBJ1-1,-,-,TGCGCCAGCAGCCACCCTCGTCCCCCGGGCGCTGAAGCTTTCTTT,CASSHPRPPGAEAFF
TRBV6-4,TRBJ2-7,-,-,TGTGCCAGCAGTGACGAGCGGGCAACTTCCTACGAGCAGTACTTC,CASSDERATSYEQYF
TRBV2,TRBJ1-1,-,-,TGTGCCAGATCGGAGGACACTGAAGCTTTCTTT,CARSEDTEAFF
TRBV19,TRBJ1-5,few,-,TGTGCCAGTAGATACAATATCGGGGTCCCCAATCAGCCCCAGCATTTT,CASRYNIGVPNQPQHF
TRBV18,TRBJ2-1,-,TRBD1,TGTGCCAGCTCACCCGACAGGGGTGAGCAGTTCTTC,CASSPDRGEQFF